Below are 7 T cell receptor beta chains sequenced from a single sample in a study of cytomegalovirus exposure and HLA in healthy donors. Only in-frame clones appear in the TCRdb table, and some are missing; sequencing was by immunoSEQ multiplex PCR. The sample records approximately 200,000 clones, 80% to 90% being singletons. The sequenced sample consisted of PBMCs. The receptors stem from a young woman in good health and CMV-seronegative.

The CDR3 DNA follows: TGTGCCAGCAGATCCCTACAGGGACGGACTGAAGCTTTCTTT. Encoded protein: CASRSLQGRTEAFF. V gene TRBV28 combines with J gene TRBJ1-1; D may be TRBD1 (6 bases). This CDR3 has 14 amino acids. V lost 6 bases and J lost 5, with 16 bases in between. Per the germline V gene, CDR1 is MDHEN and CDR2 is SYDVKM.

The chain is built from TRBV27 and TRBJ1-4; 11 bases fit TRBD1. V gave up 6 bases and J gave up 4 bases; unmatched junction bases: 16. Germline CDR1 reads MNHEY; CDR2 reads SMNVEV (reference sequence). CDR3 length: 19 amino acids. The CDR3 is CASRGGTGTGGWGNEKLFF. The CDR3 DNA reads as TGTGCCAGCAGAGGCGGAACCGGGACAGGGGGTTGGGGTAATGAAAAACTGTTTTTT.

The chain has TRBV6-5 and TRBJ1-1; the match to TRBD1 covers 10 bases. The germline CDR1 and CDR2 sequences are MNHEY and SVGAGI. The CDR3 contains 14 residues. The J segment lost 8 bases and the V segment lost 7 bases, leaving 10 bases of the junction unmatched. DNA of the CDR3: TGTGCCAGCACCTTAAGGGGGGACAGGGGAGAAGCTTTCTTT. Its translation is CASTLRGDRGEAFF.

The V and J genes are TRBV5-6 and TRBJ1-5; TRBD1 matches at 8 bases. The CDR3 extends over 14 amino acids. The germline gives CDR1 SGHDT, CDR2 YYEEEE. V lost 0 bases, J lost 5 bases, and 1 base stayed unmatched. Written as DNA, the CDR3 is TGTGCCAGCAGCTTGGTACAGGGGGATCAGCCCCAGCATTTT. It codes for CASSLVQGDQPQHF.

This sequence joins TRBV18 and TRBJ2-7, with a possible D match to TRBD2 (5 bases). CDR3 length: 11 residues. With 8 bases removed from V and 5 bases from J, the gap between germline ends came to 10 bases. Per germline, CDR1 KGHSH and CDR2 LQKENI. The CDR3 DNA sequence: TGTGCCAGCGAACTAGGCCACGAGCAGTACTTC. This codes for CASELGHEQYF.

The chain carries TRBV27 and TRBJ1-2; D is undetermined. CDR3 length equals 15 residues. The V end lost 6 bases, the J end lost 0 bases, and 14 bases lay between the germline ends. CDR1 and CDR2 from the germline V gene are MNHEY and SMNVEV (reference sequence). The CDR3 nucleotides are TGTGCCAGCAGCCGCGGGAGACGGTCTAACTATGGCTACACCTTC. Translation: CASSRGRRSNYGYTF.

The CDR3 protein is CASSEDPGLAGGPNEQFF. The CDR3 region has the DNA TGTGCCAGCAGTGAAGATCCCGGACTAGCGGGAGGGCCCAATGAGCAGTTCTTC. The chain combines TRBV6-1 with TRBJ2-1; TRBD2 agrees at 15 bases. Per the germline V gene, CDR1 is MNHNS and CDR2 is SASEGT. With 1 base clipped from V and 6 bases from J, the junction kept 7 bases outside the gene matches. The CDR3 sequence is 18 residues long.